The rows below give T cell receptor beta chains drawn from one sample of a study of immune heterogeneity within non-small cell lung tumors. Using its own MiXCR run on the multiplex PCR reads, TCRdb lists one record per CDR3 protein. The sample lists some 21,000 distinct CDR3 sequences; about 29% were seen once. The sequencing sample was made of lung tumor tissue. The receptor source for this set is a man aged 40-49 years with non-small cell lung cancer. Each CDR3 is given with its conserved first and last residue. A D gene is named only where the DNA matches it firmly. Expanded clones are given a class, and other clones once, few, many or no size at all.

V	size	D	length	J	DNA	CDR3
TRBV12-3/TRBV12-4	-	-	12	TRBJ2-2	TGTGCCAGCAGGAAATACACCGAGGAGCTGTTTTTT	CASRKYTEELFF
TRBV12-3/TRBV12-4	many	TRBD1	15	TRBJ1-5	TGTGCCAGCAGTTTAGGACAGGGGGCGAATCAGCCCCAGCATTTT	CASSLGQGANQPQHF
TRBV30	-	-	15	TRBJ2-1	TGTGCCTGGAGTGTTGGGGACCTGATCTACAATGAGCAGTTCTTC	CAWSVGDLIYNEQFF
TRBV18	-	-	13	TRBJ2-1	TGTGCCAGCTCAGGGGTATTTCAAGGGGAGCAGTTCTTC	CASSGVFQGEQFF
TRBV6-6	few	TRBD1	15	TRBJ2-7	TGTGCCAGCAGTTACCGGGACAGGGAGATTCGTGAGCAGTACTTC	CASSYRDREIREQYF
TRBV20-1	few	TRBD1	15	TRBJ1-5	TGCAGTGCAACCGGACAGGGGGGTGTGAATCAGCCCCAGCATTTT	CSATGQGGVNQPQHF
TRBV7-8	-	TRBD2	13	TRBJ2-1	TGTGCCAGCAGCTTAGGGACTAGCGGAAAGCAGTTCTTC	CASSLGTSGKQFF
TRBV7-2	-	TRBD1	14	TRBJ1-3	TGTGCCATCAGCTTCTTAAAACAGGGGGACACCATATATTTT	CAISFLKQGDTIYF
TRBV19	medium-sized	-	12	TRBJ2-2	TGTGCCAGTATAACGGGAGCCGGGGAGCTGTTTTTT	CASITGAGELFF
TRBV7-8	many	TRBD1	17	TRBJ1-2	TGTGCCAGCAGCTTAGGCGGACAGGGGTATTCTAACTATGGCTACACCTTC	CASSLGGQGYSNYGYTF
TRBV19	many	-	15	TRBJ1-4	TGTGCCAGTAGTATAGCTCGGGGTCCTAATGAAAAACTGTTTTTT	CASSIARGPNEKLFF
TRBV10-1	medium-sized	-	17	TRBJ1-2	TGCGCCAGCAGCCGGACAGCCCCTCGGAGAGCTAACTATGGCTACACCTTC	CASSRTAPRRANYGYTF
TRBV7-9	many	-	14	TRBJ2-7	TGTGCCAGCAGCCGATCGGGGGTAGGCTACGAGCAGTACTTC	CASSRSGVGYEQYF
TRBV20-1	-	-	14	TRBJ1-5	TGCAGTCCCTTGGTCTGGGGGGCAGATCAGCCCCAGCATTTT	CSPLVWGADQPQHF
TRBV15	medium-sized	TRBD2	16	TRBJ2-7	TGTGCCACCAGCAGAGGTGGGACTAGCGGGGTCTACGAGCAGTACTTC	CATSRGGTSGVYEQYF
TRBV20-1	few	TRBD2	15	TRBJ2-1	TGCAGTGCACCTACTCTAGCGGGAGTCCACAATGAGCAGTTCTTC	CSAPTLAGVHNEQFF
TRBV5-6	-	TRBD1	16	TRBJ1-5	TGTGCCAGCAGCTTAAACCATGGACAGGGATTCAGTCCCCAGCATTTT	CASSLNHGQGFSPQHF
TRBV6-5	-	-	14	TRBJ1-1	TGTGCCAGCAGTTACAGGGCGGAGAACACTGAAGCTTTCTTT	CASSYRAENTEAFF
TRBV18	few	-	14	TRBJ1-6	TGTGCCAGCTCACGAGATACCCATAATTCACCCCTCCACTTT	CASSRDTHNSPLHF
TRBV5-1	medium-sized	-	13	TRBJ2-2	TGCGCCAGCAGCTGGGAGAACACCGGGGAGCTGTTTTTT	CASSWENTGELFF
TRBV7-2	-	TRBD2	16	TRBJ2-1	TGTGCCAGCAGCTCACCTAGCGGGAACGTTTACAATGAGCAGTTCTTC	CASSSPSGNVYNEQFF
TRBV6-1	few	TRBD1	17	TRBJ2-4	TGTGCCAGCAGTCAAAAAGGGACAGGGCGAGCCAAAAACATTCAGTACTTC	CASSQKGTGRAKNIQYF
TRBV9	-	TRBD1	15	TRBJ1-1	TGTGCCAGCAGCCCCCCGACAGGGGAGGGCACTGAAGCTTTCTTT	CASSPPTGEGTEAFF
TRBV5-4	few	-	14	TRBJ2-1	TGTGCCAGCAGCTTGGTGGGGAGTGACAATGAGCAGTTCTTC	CASSLVGSDNEQFF
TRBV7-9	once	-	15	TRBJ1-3	TGTGTCAGCAGCTCCGATCACAGGGCTGGAAACACCATATATTTT	CVSSSDHRAGNTIYF
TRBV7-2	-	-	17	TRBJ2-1	TGTGCCAGCAGGGGGCTATCGGGAGATTATACCTACAATGAGCAGTTCTTC	CASRGLSGDYTYNEQFF
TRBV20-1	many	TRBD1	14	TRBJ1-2	TGCAGTGCTAGAGATTACGGGACAGGGGACGGCTACACCTTC	CSARDYGTGDGYTF
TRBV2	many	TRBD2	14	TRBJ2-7	TGTGCCAGCAGTGCGAGTAGCGGGAGGTACGAGCAGTACTTC	CASSASSGRYEQYF
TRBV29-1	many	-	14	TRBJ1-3	TGCAGTGCGCAGGAGACCAACTCTGGAAACACCATATATTTT	CSAQETNSGNTIYF
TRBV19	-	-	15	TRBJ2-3	TGTGCCAGTAGGCCGGGGACCACGAGGGTAGATACGCAGTATTTT	CASRPGTTRVDTQYF
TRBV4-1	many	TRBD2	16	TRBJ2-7	TGCGCCAGCAGCCAGGGGCCTAGCGGGAGCTCCTACGAGCAGTACTTC	CASSQGPSGSSYEQYF